The source of this T cell receptor beta chain is a study of control samples from healthy donors and cancer patients. This CDR3 comprises 19 residues. Trimming cost V 4 bases and J 1 base; bases outside gene matches: 13. Germline V gene sequence: CDR1 MNHNS, CDR2 SASEGT. TCRdb keeps only in-frame clones here, not all; method: immunoSEQ multiplex PCR. The sample lists about 130,000 clones, 80% to 95% seen once, with 2.1% in the top ten. Sequences were obtained from blood. The chain uses TRBV6-1 and TRBJ1-1; 12 nucleotides agree with TRBD1. The source of this sequence is a woman between 50 and 59 years old in good health. CDR3 sequence reads: CASSGTTGTGGRRNTEAFF. The CDR3 coding sequence is TGTGCCAGCAGTGGCACAACAGGGACAGGGGGCAGGAGGAACACTGAAGCTTTCTTT.